The 26 T cell receptor beta chains given below trace back to one sample, sequenced in a study of CD8+ T cells in alopecia areata. Following extraction, RNA underwent reverse transcription to cDNA, which served as the sequencing template. Clones were read by immunoSEQ multiplex PCR, and TCRdb kept only the in-frame ones, dropping some. The sample carries about 120,000 clones, about 60% recorded once. The sample was CD4+ T cells sorted from blood. These receptors came from a human donor in good health.

About this clone itself: This specimen includes other DNA sequences encoding the same CDR3. This rearrangement joins TRBV29-1 to TRBJ2-5; D remains unclear. This CDR3 contains 12 residues. The V gene's germline CDR1 is SQVTM and CDR2 ANQGSEA. The V and J ends lost 4 bases and 4 bases respectively, with 10 bases between them. This chain's CDR3 is CSVAGLGETQYF. The CDR3 DNA follows: TGCAGCGTTGCAGGTCTAGGAGAGACCCAGTACTTC. Variable domain in full (rest from reference TRBV29-1 and TRBJ2-5): SAVISQKPSRDICQRGTSLTIQCQVDSQVTMMFWYRQQPGQSLTLIATANQGSEATYESGFVIDKFPISRPNLTFSTLTVSNMSPEDSSIYLCSVAGLGETQYFGPGTRLLVL.

The rearrangement links TRBV25-1 to TRBJ1-5, with D tentatively TRBD1 (5 bases). V lost 3 bases and J 2 bases, leaving 11 bases between the germline ends. The CDR3 is 15 residues long. CDR1 and CDR2 (germline): MGHDK, SYGVNS. In DNA, the CDR3 is TGTGCCAGCAGTGACACCGGGACGGGCAATCAGCCCCAGCATTTT. Translating gives CASSDTGTGNQPQHF.

The chain has TRBV30 and TRBJ2-7; 8 bases are shared with TRBD1. CDR3 length equals 15 residues. Per the germline V gene, CDR1 is GTSNPN and CDR2 is SVGIG (reference sequence). V shed 1 base and J 2 bases; nucleotides not matched to a gene: 7. In DNA, the CDR3 is TGTGCCTGGAGTGACCCGGGACAGGCCGCCTACGAGCAGTACTTC. The encoded protein is CAWSDPGQAAYEQYF.

The chain recombines TRBV25-1 with TRBJ2-3; 7 positions agree with TRBD1. The germline CDR1 and CDR2 sequences are MGHDK and SYGVNS. The CDR3 spans 14 residues. Losses at the gene ends were 3 bases for V and 4 bases for J; bases not matched to a gene: 4. The CDR3 bases are TGTGCCAGCAGTGATCCCGGGACAGCAGATACGCAGTATTTT. Translating gives CASSDPGTADTQYF.

This clone was counted a single time. J is TRBJ2-1 and V is TRBV5-1; D gene unclear. The V and J ends lost 5 bases and 5 bases respectively, with 11 bases between them. Per germline, CDR1 SGHRS and CDR2 YFSETQ. The CDR3 length is 13 residues. In DNA form, the CDR3 reads TGCGCCAGCAGAAAAGGTTCCGACAATGAGCAGTTCTTC. Its protein product is CASRKGSDNEQFF. Filled out from reference TRBV5-1 and TRBJ2-1, the complete variable domain reads KAGVTQTPRYLIKTRGQQVTLSCSPISGHRSVSWYQQTPGQGLQFLFEYFSETQRNKGNFPGRFSGRQFSNSRSEMNVSTLELGDSALYLCASRKGSDNEQFFGPGTRLTVL.

Only one count was recorded for this clone. The CDR3 here is CASSLDEGYGYTF. The CDR3 nucleotides are TGTGCCAGCAGCTTGGACGAAGGCTATGGCTACACCTTC. The rearrangement links TRBV5-4 to TRBJ1-2; D remains ambiguous. V was trimmed by 0 bases and J by 4 bases, leaving 7 bases between them. From germline, CDR1 is SGHNT and CDR2 YYREEE (reference sequence). The CDR3 spans 13 residues.

This clone turned up a few times. The chain carries TRBV29-1 and TRBJ1-1, with D possibly being TRBD1 (5 bases). Trimming cost V 6 bases and J 4 bases, with 9 bases left between them. The CDR3 is 11 amino acids. Per the germline V gene, CDR1 is SQVTM and CDR2 is ANQGSEA. The CDR3 sequence is CSVGGITEAFF. For the CDR3, the DNA is TGCAGCGTGGGGGGGATCACTGAAGCTTTCTTT.

This clone appeared a few times. Relative to the germline gene, one junction end is altered; a read error may explain this. This rearrangement joins TRBV29-1 to TRBJ1-2, with D perhaps TRBD1 (5 bases). The CDR3 extends over 11 amino acids. Looked up from germline, CDR1 is SQVTM and CDR2 is ANQGSEA. The CDR3 sequence: CSVETANGYTF. CDR3 in DNA: TGCAGCGTTGAGACAGCTAATGGTTACACCTTC.

The chain carries TRBV30 and TRBJ2-2; D is unresolved. This CDR3 is built from 14 residues. V lost 0 bases and J 0 bases, leaving 5 bases between the germline ends. In germline, CDR1 is GTSNPN, CDR2 SVGIG (reference sequence). This CDR3 reads CAWSVQANTGELFF. CDR3 nucleotide sequence: TGTGCCTGGAGTGTACAAGCGAACACCGGGGAGCTGTTTTTT.

The V gene is TRBV2, the J gene TRBJ1-1; D gene ambiguous. This CDR3 spans 12 amino acids. Looked up from germline, CDR1 is SNHLY and CDR2 is FYNNEI. Trimming stripped 6 bases from V and 11 bases from J, with 16 bases between. The CDR3 DNA reads TGTGCCAGCAGCCGAAGTCCCGGAAGGGCTTTCTTT. It codes for CASSRSPGRAFF.

This clone was recorded a few times. V and J are TRBV29-1 and TRBJ1-2; 7 bases align to TRBD1. V was pared by 2 bases and J by 0 bases, with 9 bases of the junction left unmatched. Germline CDR1 is SQVTM and CDR2 is ANQGSEA. CDR3 length: 16 amino acids. The CDR3 spells CSVEPTGPLTNYGYTF. The CDR3 region has the DNA TGCAGCGTTGAACCGACAGGGCCTCTCACTAACTATGGCTACACCTTC.

This chain links TRBV11-2 with TRBJ2-5; D possibly corresponds to TRBD2 (5 bases). The V gene lost 11 bases and the J gene lost 5 bases, with 18 bases spanning the gap. The CDR3 loop spans 13 amino acids. Germline CDR1 SGHAT, CDR2 FQNNGV. The chain's CDR3 is CAGSDGVTETQYF. The CDR3 DNA sequence: TGTGCCGGATCTGACGGGGTAACGGAGACCCAGTACTTC.

The V and J genes are TRBV29-1 and TRBJ1-2; D is undetermined. Germline V gene data show CDR1 as SQVTM and CDR2 as ANQGSEA. The CDR3 contains 12 residues. Trimming removed 4 bases at V and 2 bases at J, with 8 bases between. DNA for the CDR3: TGCAGCGTTGTGGTACAGAACTATGGCTACACCTTC. It translates to CSVVVQNYGYTF.

This clone was seen a handful of times. The DNA of the CDR3 is TGTGCCAGCAGCCGGGACATCCAAGTACAAGAGACCCAGTACTTC. Translating gives CASSRDIQVQETQYF. The chain links TRBV5-5 to TRBJ2-5, with D maybe TRBD1 (6 bases). From germline, CDR1 is SGHKS and CDR2 YYEKEE (reference sequence). The CDR3 consists of 15 residues. The V end was cut by 4 bases, the J end by 2 bases, with 15 bases between.

The chain combines TRBV10-2 with TRBJ1-1; D is unclear. This CDR3 spans 14 amino acids. V shed 7 bases and J shed 4 bases, with 16 bases lying between them. Germline V gives CDR1 WSHSY, CDR2 SAAADI. Written as DNA, the CDR3 is TGCGCCAGCACCTCCCCCCGCGAAGGCACTGAAGCTTTCTTT. Translation: CASTSPREGTEAFF.

This clone has more than one count but fewer than ten. The chain carries TRBV29-1 and TRBJ2-3, with D unresolved. CDR3 length: 10 amino acids. Germline CDR1 SQVTM, CDR2 ANQGSEA. Trimming removed 5 bases at V and 4 bases at J, with 4 bases between. The chain's CDR3 is CSVRPDTQYF. CDR3 nucleotide sequence: TGCAGCGTTAGACCAGATACGCAGTATTTT.

The J gene is TRBJ1-2, the V gene TRBV18; perhaps TRBD1 as D (5 bases). The germline V gene encodes CDR1 KGHSH and CDR2 LQKENI. This CDR3 has 13 amino acids. V lost 1 base to trimming and J lost 6 bases, with 9 bases between them. The CDR3 nucleotides read TGTGCCAGCTCACCACAGGAGGGGCATGGCTACACCTTC. Its translation is CASSPQEGHGYTF.

The V gene is TRBV23-1, the J gene TRBJ1-1; 10 bases fit TRBD1. TRBV23-1 is annotated as an ORF whose role is uncertain. The CDR3 is 17 amino acids. Trimming at V came to 2 bases and at J to 0 bases, leaving 6 bases not matched to a gene. The CDR3 protein is CASSQRTGGCMNTEAFF. CDR3 nucleotide sequence: TGCGCCAGCAGTCAAAGGACAGGGGGTTGCATGAACACTGAAGCTTTCTTT.

This chain uses TRBV30 with TRBJ1-1, with no clear D. V shed 2 bases and J shed 4 bases, with 11 bases lying between them. This CDR3 region has 13 residues. Germline assignment: CDR1 GTSNPN and CDR2 SVGIG (reference sequence). The CDR3 is CAWSKGVGTEAFF. CDR3 sequence (DNA): TGTGCCTGGAGTAAAGGAGTTGGCACTGAAGCTTTCTTT.

This clone was counted between two and nine times. The chain is built from TRBV18 and TRBJ1-1; D is ambiguous. CDR1 KGHSH and CDR2 LQKENI come from the germline V gene. Trimming took off 6 bases at V and 0 bases at J, with 17 bases between the two ends. The CDR3 has 16 amino acids. The CDR3 DNA reads TGTGCCAGCTCCCCCCTTGGTCCAAAAATGAACACTGAAGCTTTCTTT. Amino acid sequence: CASSPLGPKMNTEAFF.

This clone appeared a few times. The V call is TRBV29-1, the J call TRBJ1-1; D may be TRBD1 (6 bases). V shed 8 bases and J shed 1 base, with 14 bases lying between them. This CDR3 region has 13 residues. Germline V CDR1 and CDR2: SQVTM, ANQGSEA. DNA for the CDR3: TGCAGCTCACGCCAGGGGAGGAACACTGAAGCTTTCTTT. This encodes CSSRQGRNTEAFF.

This chain joins TRBV7-9 and TRBJ2-5, with 7 positions matching TRBD1. V trimming: 1 base; J trimming: 0 bases; junction bases outside the gene matches: 5. The CDR3 is 16 residues long. The germline V gene encodes CDR1 SEHNR and CDR2 FQNEAQ (reference sequence). The CDR3 nucleotides are TGTGCCAGCAGCTTAGGGAAGGGGGCGAACCAAGAGACCCAGTACTTC. It is translated as CASSLGKGANQETQYF.

The V call is TRBV23-1, the J call TRBJ1-1, with a tentative D call TRBD1 (6 bases). TRBV23-1 carries the ORF label, with uncertain function. V shed 2 bases and J shed 6 bases, with 13 bases lying between them. The CDR3 length is 14 residues. The CDR3 coding sequence is TGCGCCAGCAGTCAACCCGGACGACAGGCTGAAGCTTTCTTT. Translation: CASSQPGRQAEAFF.

The chain has TRBV27 and TRBJ1-1; perhaps TRBD1 as D (6 bases). The CDR3 covers 14 residues. The germline V gene encodes CDR1 MNHEY and CDR2 SMNVEV (reference sequence). Deletions cut 8 bases from V and 2 bases from J, with 15 bases between. The CDR3 sequence is CASRSQTGNTEAFF. Here the CDR3 DNA reads TGTGCCAGCCGTTCTCAGACAGGAAACACTGAAGCTTTCTTT.

The CDR3 DNA is TGTGCCAGCTCACCTGGCAGGAACACTGAAGCTTTCTTT. Protein sequence: CASSPGRNTEAFF. This chain joins TRBV18 and TRBJ1-1; D not resolved. Germline CDR1 reads KGHSH; CDR2 reads LQKENI. Trimming stripped 3 bases from V and 1 base from J, with 6 bases between. CDR3 length: 13 amino acids. The full variable domain, completed using reference TRBV18 and TRBJ1-1, is NAGVMQNPRHLVRRRGQEARLRCSPMKGHSHVYWYRQLPEEGLKFMVYLQKENIIDESGMPKERFSAEFPKEGPSILRIQQVVRGDSAAYFCASSPGRNTEAFFGQGTRLTVV.

The gene calls are TRBV27 and TRBJ2-1; perhaps TRBD2 as D (5 bases). V gave up 8 bases and J gave up 7 bases, with 9 bases separating them. Germline V gene lookup returns CDR1 MNHEY and CDR2 SMNVEV (reference sequence). The CDR3 extends over 11 amino acids. This CDR3 is CASSGFNEQFF. CDR3 in DNA: TGTGCCAGCTCGGGGTTTAATGAGCAGTTCTTC.